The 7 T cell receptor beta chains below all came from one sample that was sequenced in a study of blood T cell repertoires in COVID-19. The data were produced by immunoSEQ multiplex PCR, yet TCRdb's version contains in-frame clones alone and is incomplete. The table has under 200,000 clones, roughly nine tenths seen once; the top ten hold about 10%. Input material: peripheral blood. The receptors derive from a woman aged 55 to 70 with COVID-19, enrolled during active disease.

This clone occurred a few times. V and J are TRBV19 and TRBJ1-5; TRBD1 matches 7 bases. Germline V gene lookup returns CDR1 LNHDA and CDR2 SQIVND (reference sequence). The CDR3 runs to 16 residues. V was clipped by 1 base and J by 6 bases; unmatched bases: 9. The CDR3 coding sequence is TGTGCCAGTAGTATAGTACTGGGACAGAAGGGTCAGCCCCAGCATTTT. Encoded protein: CASSIVLGQKGQPQHF.

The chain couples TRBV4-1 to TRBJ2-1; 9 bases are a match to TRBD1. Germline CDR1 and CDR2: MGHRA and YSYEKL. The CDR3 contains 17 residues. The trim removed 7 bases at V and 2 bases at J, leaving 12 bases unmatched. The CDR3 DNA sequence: TGCGCCAGCACCGATGCCACCGGGACAGGGCCCTACAATGAGCAGTTCTTC. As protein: CASTDATGTGPYNEQFF.

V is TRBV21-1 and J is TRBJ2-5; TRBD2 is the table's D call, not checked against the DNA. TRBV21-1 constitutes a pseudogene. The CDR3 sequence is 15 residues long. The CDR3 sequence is CASSKEVTTQETQYF. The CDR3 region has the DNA TGTGCCAGCAGCAAAGAGGTCACTACCCAAGAGACCCAGTACTTC.

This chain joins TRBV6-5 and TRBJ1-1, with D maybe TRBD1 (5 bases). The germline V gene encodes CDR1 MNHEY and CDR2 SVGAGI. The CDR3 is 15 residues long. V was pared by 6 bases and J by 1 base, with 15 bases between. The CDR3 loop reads CASSFYRTTNTEAFF. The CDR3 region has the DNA TGTGCCAGCAGCTTCTACAGGACGACGAACACTGAAGCTTTCTTT.

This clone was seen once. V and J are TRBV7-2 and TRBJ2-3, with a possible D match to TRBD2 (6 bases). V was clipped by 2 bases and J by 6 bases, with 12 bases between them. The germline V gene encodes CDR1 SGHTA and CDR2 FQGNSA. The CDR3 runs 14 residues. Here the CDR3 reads CASSLSAGRDTQYF. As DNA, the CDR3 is TGTGCCAGCAGCTTATCGGCGGGGAGGGATACGCAGTATTTT.

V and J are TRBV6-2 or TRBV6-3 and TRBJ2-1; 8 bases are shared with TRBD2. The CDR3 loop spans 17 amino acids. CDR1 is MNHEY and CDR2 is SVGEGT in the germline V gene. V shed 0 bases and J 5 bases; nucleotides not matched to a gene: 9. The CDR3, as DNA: TGTGCCAGCAGTTACTCAAACAGCGGGAGTTCCCACAATGAGCAGTTCTTC. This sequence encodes CASSYSNSGSSHNEQFF.

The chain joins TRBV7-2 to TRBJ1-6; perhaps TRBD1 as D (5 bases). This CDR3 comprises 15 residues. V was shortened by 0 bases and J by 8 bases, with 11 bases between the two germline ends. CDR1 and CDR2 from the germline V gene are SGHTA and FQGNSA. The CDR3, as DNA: TGTGCCAGCAGCTTAGCAGGGGCAGATGATTCACCCCTCCACTTT. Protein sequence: CASSLAGADDSPLHF. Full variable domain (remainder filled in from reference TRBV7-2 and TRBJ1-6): GAGVSQSPSNKVTEKGKDVELRCDPISGHTALYWYRQSLGQGLEFLIYFQGNSAPDKSGLPSDRFSAERTGGSVSTLTIQRTQQEDSAVYLCASSLAGADDSPLHFGNGTRLTVT.